A selection of T cell receptor beta chains follows, all from one sample in a study of shared T cell receptors in the human thymus. The repertoire was sequenced with immunoSEQ multiplex PCR; TCRdb's copy has only in-frame clones and lacks some. The data hold 600,000 to 900,000 clones, with roughly 85% observed a single time. These data also featured in a second study, about human thymus T cells.

Sequencing was done on a sample of thymocytes. The receptors here all came from a girl less than two years old with a congenital heart defect. The CDR3 runs from the conserved cysteine through the conserved F or W. A D gene is named only where the DNA matches it firmly. Expanded clones are given a class, and other clones once, few, many or no size at all.

D	V	size	J	CDR3	DNA
NA	TRBV28	NA	TRBJ1-2	CASSLPVRGGNYGYTF	TGTGCCAGCAGTTTACCCGTAAGGGGAGGGAACTATGGCTACACCTTC
NA	TRBV7-2	NA	TRBJ2-7	CASSFRLVTYEQYF	TGTGCCAGCAGCTTTCGACTAGTAACCTACGAGCAGTACTTC
TRBD1	TRBV5-1	few	TRBJ1-2	CASSSTGDHGYTF	TGCGCCAGCAGCTCCACAGGGGACCATGGCTACACCTTC
TRBD1	TRBV7-2	once	TRBJ1-1	CASSSGGDRVPRAFF	TGTGCCAGCAGCTCCGGAGGGGACAGGGTACCTCGGGCTTTCTTT
NA	TRBV7-2	NA	TRBJ2-2	CASSLRGGAGELFF	TGTGCCAGCAGCTTAAGAGGCGGGGCCGGGGAGCTGTTTTTT
TRBD2	TRBV7-2	NA	TRBJ2-4	CASSLTAGPKNIQYF	TGTGCCAGCAGCTTAACAGCGGGGCCCAAAAACATTCAGTACTTC
TRBD2	TRBV27	NA	TRBJ2-3	CASSPGGSGASSTDTQYF	TGTGCCAGCAGCCCGGGAGGGAGCGGGGCCTCTAGCACAGATACGCAGTATTTT
NA	TRBV12-5	NA	TRBJ2-1	CASALGLPLNEQFF	TGTGCTAGCGCCTTGGGACTGCCCTTGAATGAGCAGTTCTTC
NA	TRBV2	NA	TRBJ1-5	CASSENGGNQPQHF	TGTGCCAGCAGTGAAAATGGCGGGAATCAGCCCCAGCATTTT
TRBD1	TRBV7-9	NA	TRBJ1-6	CASSHRTGDDSPLHF	TGTGCCAGCAGCCATCGGACAGGGGACGATTCACCTCTCCACTTT
NA	TRBV14	NA	TRBJ1-1	CASSQGRGYMNTEAFF	TGTGCCAGCAGCCAAGGACGAGGGTACATGAACACTGAAGCTTTCTTT
TRBD1	TRBV19	NA	TRBJ2-7	CASSRGQGPSYEQYF	TGTGCCAGTAGCCGCGGACAGGGCCCTTCCTACGAGCAGTACTTC
NA	TRBV7-3	NA	TRBJ1-1	CASSLTVRNRVGEAFF	TGTGCCAGCAGCTTAACCGTCCGAAACAGGGTAGGGGAAGCTTTCTTT
TRBD1	TRBV7-2	NA	TRBJ1-5	CASSLRDRFDQPQHF	TGTGCCAGCAGCCTCCGGGACAGGTTCGATCAGCCCCAGCATTTT
NA	TRBV11-3	NA	TRBJ2-7	CASSRPPEGAFYEQYF	TGTGCCAGCAGCAGGCCGCCGGAAGGGGCCTTCTACGAGCAGTACTTC
TRBD1	TRBV2	NA	TRBJ1-1	CASSEVKGKGALGNTEAFF	TGTGCCAGCAGTGAAGTTAAGGGAAAGGGGGCCCTCGGGAACACTGAAGCTTTCTTT
NA	TRBV10-2	NA	TRBJ1-1	CASRARMNTEAFF	TGCGCCAGCAGAGCTAGGATGAACACTGAAGCTTTCTTT
NA	TRBV2	once	TRBJ1-4	CANGGPKLFF	TGTGCCAACGGAGGCCCCAAACTGTTTTTT
TRBD2	TRBV28	NA	TRBJ2-5	CASSLVTSDQETQYF	TGTGCCAGCAGTCTGGTGACTAGCGATCAAGAGACCCAGTACTTC
NA	TRBV4-1	NA	TRBJ1-4	CASSQDGRVANEKLFF	TGCGCCAGCAGCCAAGACGGGAGGGTCGCTAATGAAAAACTGTTTTTT
TRBD1	TRBV15	NA	TRBJ1-4	CATSTKQDRGEKLFF	TGTGCCACCAGCACAAAACAAGACAGGGGTGAAAAACTGTTTTTT
NA	TRBV6-1	NA	TRBJ1-2	CASSESQGLPNYGYTF	TGTGCCAGCAGTGAATCACAGGGCCTCCCTAACTATGGCTACACCTTC
NA	TRBV6-1	NA	TRBJ1-1	CASSELVGGFYPEAFF	TGTGCCAGCAGTGAATTGGTCGGGGGGTTCTACCCTGAAGCTTTCTTT
TRBD1	TRBV5-8	NA	TRBJ1-2	CASSHNCRDREGGYTF	TGTGCCAGCAGCCACAACTGCCGGGACAGGGAGGGGGGCTACACCTTC
TRBD1	TRBV5-1	NA	TRBJ2-5	CASSTRDRAGETQYF	TGCGCCAGCAGCACCAGGGACAGGGCCGGGGAGACCCAGTACTTC
NA	TRBV6-6	NA	TRBJ1-5	CASSYTGSQPQHF	TGTGCCAGCAGTTATACAGGGAGCCAGCCCCAGCATTTT
NA	TRBV27	NA	TRBJ1-4	CATSRVPTKNSNEKLFF	TGTGCCACCAGTCGGGTCCCGACCAAAAATTCAAATGAAAAACTGTTTTTT
NA	TRBV7-9	NA	TRBJ1-4	CASSRGLYVGDEKLFF	TGTGCCAGCAGCAGGGGATTATACGTAGGGGATGAAAAACTGTTTTTT
NA	TRBV5-1	NA	TRBJ2-3	CASSLGPLLATPTDTQYF	TGCGCCAGCAGCTTGGGTCCCCTACTAGCCACACCTACAGATACGCAGTATTTT
NA	TRBV5-1	NA	TRBJ1-1	CASAGAGKNTEAFF	TGCGCCAGCGCGGGAGCGGGAAAGAACACTGAAGCTTTCTTT
NA	TRBV6-6	NA	TRBJ2-1	CASSLGALGLYNEQFF	TGTGCCAGCAGCCTGGGGGCCCTCGGTCTATACAATGAGCAGTTCTTC
TRBD1	TRBV5-6	NA	TRBJ1-6	CASSPGQGISSYNSPLHF	TGTGCCAGCAGCCCGGGACAGGGGATTAGCTCCTATAATTCACCCCTCCACTTT
TRBD1	TRBV11-2	NA	TRBJ1-1	CASSPGQGSNTEAFF	TGTGCCAGCAGCCCGGGACAGGGATCTAACACTGAAGCTTTCTTT
TRBD2	TRBV15	NA	TRBJ2-5	CATSRPGRIAGNVETQYF	TGTGCCACCAGCAGACCCGGAAGGATAGCGGGGAACGTCGAGACCCAGTACTTC
NA	TRBV4-1	NA	TRBJ1-6	CASSQERVAMPSSYNSPLHF	TGCGCCAGCAGCCAAGAGCGGGTTGCGATGCCCAGCTCCTATAATTCACCCCTCCACTTT
TRBD1	TRBV5-1	few	TRBJ2-7	CASSFGYGTGGREQYF	TGCGCCAGCAGCTTTGGCTACGGGACAGGGGGCCGCGAGCAGTACTTC
NA	TRBV28	NA	TRBJ1-1	CASLFGGRLNTEAFF	TGTGCCAGCTTATTTGGTGGGAGACTGAACACTGAAGCTTTCTTT
TRBD2	TRBV9	NA	TRBJ2-3	CASSVAGGPLMTDTQYF	TGTGCCAGCAGCGTGGCGGGGGGGCCGTTGATGACAGATACGCAGTATTTT
TRBD1	TRBV11-2	NA	TRBJ1-3	CASSLTGGTINTIYF	TGTGCCAGCAGCTTGACAGGGGGAACTATAAACACCATATATTTT
NA	TRBV2	once	TRBJ1-3	CASSVIAAAAGNTIYF	TGTGCCAGCAGTGTTATCGCGGCGGCGGCTGGAAACACCATATATTTT
NA	TRBV11-1	once	TRBJ1-3	CASRDSWGGFSENTIYF	TGTGCCAGCAGAGATAGTTGGGGCGGCTTCTCGGAAAACACCATATATTTT
NA	TRBV29-1	NA	TRBJ1-1	CSVAQGDTEAFF	TGCAGCGTTGCACAGGGCGACACTGAAGCTTTCTTT
NA	TRBV10-3	NA	TRBJ2-2	CAIRDRRYTGELFF	TGTGCCATTCGGGATCGGAGGTACACCGGGGAGCTGTTTTTT
NA	TRBV7-2	NA	TRBJ2-7	CASSLGLPEQYF	TGTGCCAGCAGCTTAGGACTACCCGAGCAGTACTTC
TRBD2	TRBV11-2	once	TRBJ2-1	CASSLTSGGGNEQFF	TGTGCCAGCAGCTTGACTAGCGGGGGGGGGAATGAGCAGTTCTTC
NA	TRBV19	NA	TRBJ2-7	CASKGDAPGEQYF	TGTGCCAGTAAGGGGGACGCACCGGGCGAGCAGTACTTC
NA	TRBV19	NA	TRBJ1-1	CASRTNSLTGMNTEAFF	TGTGCCAGTAGGACGAACTCACTGACAGGCATGAACACTGAAGCTTTCTTT
TRBD1	TRBV27	NA	TRBJ1-5	CASRRTGTGVTRQPQHF	TGTGCCAGCAGACGGACCGGGACAGGGGTAACGCGACAGCCCCAGCATTTT
TRBD1	TRBV9	NA	TRBJ1-2	CASSGTGIPVVEGYTF	TGTGCCAGCAGCGGGACAGGGATCCCCGTTGTCGAGGGCTACACCTTC
NA	TRBV6-1	once	TRBJ1-2	CASSEEGAGMGYGYTF	TGTGCCAGCAGTGAAGAGGGTGCAGGGATGGGCTATGGCTACACCTTC
NA	TRBV7-9	NA	TRBJ1-1	CASSQLNSSNTEAFF	TGTGCCAGCAGCCAACTTAATAGCAGCAACACTGAAGCTTTCTTT
NA	TRBV5-6	few	TRBJ1-5	CASSQRGSNQPQHF	TGTGCCAGCAGCCAACGGGGTAGCAATCAGCCCCAGCATTTT
NA	TRBV5-4	NA	TRBJ1-6	CASSPHPGSPLHF	TGTGCCAGCAGTCCGCATCCGGGTTCACCCCTCCACTTT
NA	TRBV7-9	NA	TRBJ2-6	CASSLPEESGANVLTF	TGTGCCAGCAGCTTACCGGAGGAGTCTGGGGCCAACGTCCTGACTTTC
NA	TRBV6-6	NA	TRBJ1-2	CASSYLGAGSNYGYTF	TGTGCCAGCAGTTACTTGGGGGCAGGTTCAAACTATGGCTACACCTTC
NA	TRBV11-2	once	TRBJ1-2	CASSAQGSYGYTF	TGTGCCAGCAGCGCCCAGGGATCCTATGGCTACACCTTC
TRBD1	TRBV12-5	NA	TRBJ2-7	CASARQGYEQYF	TGTGCTAGTGCCCGACAGGGCTACGAGCAGTACTTC